The T cell receptor beta chain described here comes from a study of chemoradiotherapy in HPV16-positive cancers. Findings and limits, study-wide: Better recurrence-free survival went with HPV-responsive T-cell expansion in HPV16-positive patients. Candidate HPV-specific clones and E7-related TCR motifs grew in tumor during treatment.

Clones were read by immunoSEQ multiplex PCR, and TCRdb kept only the in-frame ones, dropping some. Of 8,000 to 10,000 clones detected, approximately 84% appear once; the ten largest clones hold approximately 3.1%. J gave up 2 bases and V 0 bases, and 8 bases lay outside the gene matches. The CDR3 sequence is 17 residues long. Germline loops: CDR1 SGHNT, CDR2 YYREEE (reference sequence). Remarks on this clone: Antigen specificity is unknown.

This TCR was sampled from a human donor with HPV-associated anogenital cancer. The source material was tumor tissue, sampled from a patient who underwent chemoradiotherapy. V gene TRBV5-4 combines with J gene TRBJ2-5; TRBD2 aligns across 9 bases. This CDR3 is CASSLAGSGGYQETQYF. As DNA, the CDR3 is TGTGCCAGCAGCTTGGCCGGAAGCGGGGGGTATCAAGAGACCCAGTACTTC.